The entry that follows covers one T cell receptor (beta chain) sequence. The target antigen is unknown. The record originates from a study of cytomegalovirus exposure and HLA in healthy donors. About the study: About 80 million unique TCRs from HLA-typed donors were held in an early data release. Findings and limits, study-wide: TRBV6-2, TRBV6-3 and some other V segments were unresolvable in 87-base-pair reads. Sequencing depth roughly uniform across donors was assumed in presence/absence analyses. It emerged from a later analysis that several of the most significant clusters appeared to be linked to common viral pathogens.

CDR1 and CDR2 (germline): SGHVS, FNYEAQ. Trimming took 5 bases from V and 4 from J, leaving 18 bases between them. The CDR3 is made up of 15 amino acids. A multiplex PCR was run with 60 Vbeta primers and 13 Jbeta primers. Clones were read by immunoSEQ multiplex PCR, and TCRdb kept only the in-frame ones, dropping some. The sample contains about 55,000 clones, roughly 74% of which appear only once. This chain uses TRBV7-6 with TRBJ2-7, with D possibly matching TRBD1 (6 bases). The receptor's source is a man aged 35 to 55 in good health and CMV-seropositive. The sample consisted of PBMCs. CDR3 nucleotide sequence: TGTGCCAGCAGCCGACTACAACAGGGTTGGTACGAGCAGTACTTC. As protein: CASSRLQQGWYEQYF. Complete variable domain (other parts from reference TRBV7-6 and TRBJ2-7): GAGVSQSPRYKVTKRGQDVALRCDPISGHVSLYWYRQALGQGPEFLTYFNYEAQQDKSGLPNDRFSAERPEGSISTLTIQRTEQRDSAMYRCASSRLQQGWYEQYFGPGTRLTVT.